Sequencing of this T cell receptor beta chain was carried out in a study of early T cells in non-severe SARS-CoV-2 infection. Across the study: From unsorted whole blood, bulk RNA was sequenced, and the chains remained unpaired.

Germline V gene lookup returns CDR1 SGHAT and CDR2 FQNNGV. V lost 0 bases and J lost 5, with 10 bases in between. CDR3 length equals 15 residues. Attachment of unique molecular identifiers was made to individual cDNA molecules. MiXCR was run by TCRdb on the 5' RACE reads, yielding one entry per CDR3 protein. This repertoire shows about 60,000 distinct CDR3 sequences, roughly 5.9% found once; its top ten account for under 8%. Notes on the study in general: Using VDJdb, the matching emphasized anti-spike CD8 responses while missing private and CD4 specificities.

This clonotype was seen a few times. Its antigen remains unidentified. The origin of this receptor is an adult who was a healthcare worker with PCR-confirmed SARS-CoV-2 infection or an uninfected control (not recorded which). V and J are TRBV11-2 and TRBJ1-4; D uncertain. The sequenced material came from whole blood. CDR3 sequence (DNA): TGTGCCAGCAGCTTAGATTTGTATGCGAATGAAAAACTGTTTTTT. Translation: CASSLDLYANEKLFF.